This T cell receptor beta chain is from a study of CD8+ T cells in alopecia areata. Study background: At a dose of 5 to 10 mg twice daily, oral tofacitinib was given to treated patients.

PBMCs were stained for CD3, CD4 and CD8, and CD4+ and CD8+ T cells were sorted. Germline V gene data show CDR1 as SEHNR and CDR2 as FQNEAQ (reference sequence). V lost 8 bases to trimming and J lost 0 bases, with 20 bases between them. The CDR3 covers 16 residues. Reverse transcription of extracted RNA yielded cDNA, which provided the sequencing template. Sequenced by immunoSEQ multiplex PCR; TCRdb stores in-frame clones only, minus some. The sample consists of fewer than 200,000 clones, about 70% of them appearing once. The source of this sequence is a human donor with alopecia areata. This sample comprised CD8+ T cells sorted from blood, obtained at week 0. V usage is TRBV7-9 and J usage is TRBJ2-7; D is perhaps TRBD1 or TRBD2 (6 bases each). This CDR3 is CASGNRDSGSSYEQYF. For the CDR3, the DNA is TGTGCCAGCGGAAACAGGGACTCTGGGAGCTCCTACGAGCAGTACTTC.